Following are 18 T cell receptor beta chains from one sample sequenced in a study of regulatory T cells in long-lasting Graves disease. To make TCR beta libraries, researchers used iRepertoire HTBI primers and Arm-PCR of CDR3 regions. Each CDR3 protein is one row after TCRdb ran MiXCR on the multiplex PCR reads. The table includes some 250,000 distinct CDR3 sequences, around 20% detected once. As to time point: newly diagnosed GD, antithyroid drugs for less than 3 months. From RNA extracted from PBMCs, the TCR library was made. Sequenced material: peripheral blood mononuclear cells (PBMCs), taken at new diagnosis, from a patient treated with antithyroid drugs. All receptors come from a female donor with Graves disease.

This clonotype has a handful of counts. This chain links TRBV12-3 or TRBV12-4 with TRBJ2-1; 8 bases are a match to TRBD1. The CDR3 length is 12 residues. V lost 1 base to trimming and J lost 15 bases; unmatched junction nucleotides: 5. The CDR3 DNA reads as TGTGCCAGCAGTTTAGAACCGGGACAGGCGTTCTTC. As protein: CASSLEPGQAFF.

This chain links TRBV7-2 with TRBJ1-1; 9 positions agree with TRBD1. V shed 5 bases and J 3 bases; nucleotides not matched to a gene: 4. Germline V gene data show CDR1 as SGHTA and CDR2 as FQGNSA. This CDR3 comprises 14 residues. The CDR3 is CASSLDRGDTEAFF. CDR3 nucleotides: TGTGCCAGCAGCCTTGACAGGGGGGACACTGAAGCTTTCTTT.

In regard to this clonotype: This may be a read error: a much more frequent sequence differs by one nucleotide. V gene TRBV6-2 or TRBV6-3 combines with J gene TRBJ2-1, with TRBD1 identical over 12 bases. CDR1 is MNHEY and CDR2 is SVGEGT in the germline V gene. CDR3 length: 15 residues. J gave up 7 bases and V 7 bases, and 8 bases lay outside the gene matches. The CDR3 sequence is CASKSGTGGLNEQFF. CDR3 DNA sequence: TGTGCCAGCAAATCCGGGACAGGGGGCCTGAATGAGCAGTTCTTC.

The V call is TRBV6-2 or TRBV6-3, the J call TRBJ2-5; a possible D gene is TRBD2 (5 bases). V was pared by 7 bases and J by 2 bases, with 14 bases between. This CDR3 has 14 residues. The germline CDR1 and CDR2 sequences are MNHEY and SVGEGT. The CDR3, as DNA: TGTGCCAGCATCCAGGACTTGGAGCAAGAGACCCAGTACTTC. It translates to CASIQDLEQETQYF.

This clonotype occurred many times. The genes are TRBV20-1 and TRBJ1-4; D gene ambiguous. The CDR3 is made up of 13 amino acids. V lost 6 bases to trimming and J lost 4 bases, with 12 bases between them. The V gene's germline CDR1 is DFQATT and CDR2 SNEGSKA (reference sequence). This CDR3 is CSAYDSFNEKLFF. In DNA form, the CDR3 reads TGCAGTGCCTACGACTCATTTAATGAAAAACTGTTTTTT.

Ten or more counts support this clonotype. The gene calls are TRBV6-1 and TRBJ1-2; D is undetermined. The germline V and J ends were trimmed by 5 bases and 2 bases, with 9 bases remaining between them. The germline V gene encodes CDR1 MNHNS and CDR2 SASEGT. The CDR3 sequence is 13 residues long. CDR3 sequence reads: CASSNPGNYGYTF. DNA of the CDR3: TGTGCCAGCAGTAACCCAGGCAACTATGGCTACACCTTC.

V and J are TRBV4-3 and TRBJ2-7; the D gene could be TRBD1 or TRBD2 (5 bases each). Germline loops: CDR1 LGHNA, CDR2 YSLEER. V shed 3 bases and J shed 2 bases, with 14 bases lying between them. This CDR3 spans 15 amino acids. The CDR3 region is CASSQGVGTAYEQYF. The CDR3 DNA sequence: TGCGCCAGCAGCCAGGGGGTGGGGACCGCCTACGAGCAGTACTTC.

To note about this clonotype: A read error is possible here, since a much larger clone lies one base away. The chain links TRBV6-1 to TRBJ1-1; 8 bases map to TRBD1. This CDR3 spans 14 amino acids. V shed 6 bases and J 1 base; nucleotides not matched to a gene: 4. Germline-derived CDR1 and CDR2 are MNHNS and SASEGT. The CDR3 protein is CASRAGGPNTEAFF. CDR3 sequence (DNA): TGTGCCAGCAGGGCAGGGGGCCCGAACACTGAAGCTTTCTTT.

This clonotype was found many times. The rearrangement uses TRBV9 and TRBJ1-1, with D perhaps TRBD1 (5 bases). Germline loops: CDR1 SGDLS, CDR2 YYNGEE. With 0 bases removed from V and 4 bases from J, the gap between germline ends came to 13 bases. The CDR3 loop spans 15 amino acids. The CDR3 sequence: CASSVGGGFITEAFF. The CDR3 region has the DNA TGTGCCAGCAGCGTAGGCGGGGGATTTATCACTGAAGCTTTCTTT.

This clonotype was picked up a small number of times. This chain links TRBV15 with TRBJ1-4, with a tentative D call TRBD1 (5 bases). The CDR3 length is 15 residues. Germline CDR1 reads LNHNV; CDR2 reads YYDKDF (reference sequence). The V end lost 0 bases, the J end lost 5 bases, and 10 bases lay between the germline ends. This CDR3 reads CATSRDQGRNEKLFF. The CDR3 DNA is TGTGCCACCAGCAGAGATCAGGGTCGAAATGAAAAACTGTTTTTT.

This clonotype was recorded many times. The gene calls are TRBV29-1 and TRBJ1-1; D not certain. The CDR3 is 10 amino acids. The germline V gene has CDR1 SQVTM and CDR2 ANQGSEA. V was shortened by 4 bases and J by 11 bases, with 11 bases between the two germline ends. In nucleotides, the CDR3 is TGCAGCGTTGCAGGAAAAGGGGCTTTCTTT. Protein: CSVAGKGAFF.

The sample holds many counts of this clonotype. V usage is TRBV10-3 and J usage is TRBJ1-1; D remains unclear. The CDR3 totals 15 residues. The germline V and J ends were trimmed by 0 bases and 1 base, with 9 bases remaining between them. The germline V gene encodes CDR1 ENHRY and CDR2 SYGVKD. The CDR3 loop reads CAISESRQPNTEAFF. Written as DNA, the CDR3 is TGTGCCATCAGTGAGTCGCGGCAACCGAACACTGAAGCTTTCTTT.

This clonotype was detected many times. This chain connects TRBV20-1 to TRBJ2-7; no clear D. Per the germline V gene, CDR1 is DFQATT and CDR2 is SNEGSKA (reference sequence). V gave up 2 bases and J gave up 2 bases, with 10 bases separating them. The CDR3 consists of 13 residues. CDR3 sequence: CSARSGQPYEQYF. CDR3 bases: TGCAGTGCTAGATCTGGGCAACCCTACGAGCAGTACTTC.

The CDR3 region has the DNA TGTGCCAGCAGTGAAGGAGGTGGGGGAATGAACACTGAAGCTTTCTTT. It is translated as CASSEGGGGMNTEAFF. The V gene is TRBV6-2 or TRBV6-3, the J gene TRBJ1-1, with D perhaps matching TRBD1 (5 bases). Germline V gene sequence: CDR1 MNHEY, CDR2 SVGEGT. The CDR3 length is 16 residues. The V end lost 5 bases, the J end lost 0 bases, and 16 bases lay between the germline ends.

This clonotype occurred many times. The chain has TRBV7-2 and TRBJ2-5; D perhaps matches TRBD1 (6 bases). Germline CDR1 is SGHTA and CDR2 is FQGNSA. The V end was cut by 4 bases, the J end by 4 bases, with 13 bases between. The CDR3 is 14 amino acids. CDR3 coding DNA: TGTGCCAGCAGCTCCGGGTTGGGGGCAGAGACCCAGTACTTC. Protein sequence: CASSSGLGAETQYF.

The rearrangement joins TRBV6-1 to TRBJ2-5, with TRBD2 matching over 8 bases. The trim removed 10 bases at V and 3 bases at J, leaving 10 bases unmatched. The CDR3 has 14 amino acids. The germline V gene encodes CDR1 MNHNS and CDR2 SASEGT. In nucleotides, the CDR3 is TGTGCCACCAGCGGGGGACCCATGGAAGAGACCCAGTACTTC. Its protein is CATSGGPMEETQYF.

There are a few counts of this clonotype. The chain employs TRBV19 and TRBJ2-1, with TRBD1 matching over 11 bases. With 6 bases clipped from V and 8 bases from J, the junction kept 6 bases outside the gene matches. The CDR3 totals 14 residues. CDR1 and CDR2 (germline): LNHDA, SQIVND (reference sequence). In DNA form, the CDR3 reads TGTGCCAGTAGGCCGGACAGGGGGCTCGATGAGCAGTTCTTC. As protein: CASRPDRGLDEQFF.

This clonotype was seen at least ten times. The gene calls are TRBV6-5 and TRBJ1-5; no firm D call. The germline V gene encodes CDR1 MNHEY and CDR2 SVGAGI. Between the trimmed V and J ends, which lost 2 bases and 7 bases, there was a span of 18 bases. The CDR3 runs to 16 residues. The CDR3 sequence is CASSYIGSGLGQPQHF. CDR3 sequence (DNA): TGTGCCAGCAGTTACATAGGATCGGGGTTGGGACAGCCCCAGCATTTT.